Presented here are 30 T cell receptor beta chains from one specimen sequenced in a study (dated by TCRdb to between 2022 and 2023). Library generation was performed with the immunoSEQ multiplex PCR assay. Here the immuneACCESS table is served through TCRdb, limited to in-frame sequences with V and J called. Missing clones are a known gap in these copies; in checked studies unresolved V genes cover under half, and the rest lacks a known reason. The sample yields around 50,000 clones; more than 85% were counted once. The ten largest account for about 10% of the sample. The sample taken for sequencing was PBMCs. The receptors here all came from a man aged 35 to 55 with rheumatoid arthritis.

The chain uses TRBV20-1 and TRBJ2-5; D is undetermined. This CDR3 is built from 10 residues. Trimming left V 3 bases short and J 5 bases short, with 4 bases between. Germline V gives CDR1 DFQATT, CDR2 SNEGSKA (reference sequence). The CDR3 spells CSASMETQYF. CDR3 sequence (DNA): TGCAGTGCTAGTATGGAGACCCAGTACTTC.

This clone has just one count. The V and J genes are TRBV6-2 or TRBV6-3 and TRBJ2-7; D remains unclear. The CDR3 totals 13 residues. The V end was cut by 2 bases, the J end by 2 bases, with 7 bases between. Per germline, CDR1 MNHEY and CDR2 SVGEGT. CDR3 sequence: CASSYRLTYEQYF. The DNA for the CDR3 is TGTGCCAGCAGTTACAGGTTGACCTACGAGCAGTACTTC.

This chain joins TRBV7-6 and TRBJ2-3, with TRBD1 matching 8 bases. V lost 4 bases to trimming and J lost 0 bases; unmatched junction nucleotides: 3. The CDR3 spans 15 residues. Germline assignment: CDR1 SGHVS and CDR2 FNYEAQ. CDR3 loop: CASSSGQGSTDTQYF. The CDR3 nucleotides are TGTGCCAGCAGCTCCGGACAGGGAAGCACAGATACGCAGTATTTT.

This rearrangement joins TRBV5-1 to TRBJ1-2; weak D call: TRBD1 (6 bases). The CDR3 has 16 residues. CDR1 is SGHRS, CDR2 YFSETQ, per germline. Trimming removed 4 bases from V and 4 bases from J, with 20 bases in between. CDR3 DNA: TGCGCCAGCAGCACGGAGTTACAGGGATGGGCCTATGGCTACACCTTC. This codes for CASSTELQGWAYGYTF. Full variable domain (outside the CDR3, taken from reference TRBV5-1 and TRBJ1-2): KAGVTQTPRYLIKTRGQQVTLSCSPISGHRSVSWYQQTPGQGLQFLFEYFSETQRNKGNFPGRFSGRQFSNSRSEMNVSTLELGDSALYLCASSTELQGWAYGYTFGSGTRLTVV.

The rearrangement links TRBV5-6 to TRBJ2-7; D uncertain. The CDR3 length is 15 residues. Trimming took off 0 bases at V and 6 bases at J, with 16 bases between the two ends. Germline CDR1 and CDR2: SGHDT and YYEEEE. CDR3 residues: CASSLATGPRAEQYF. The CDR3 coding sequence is TGTGCCAGCAGCTTGGCCACCGGGCCCCGGGCCGAGCAGTACTTC.

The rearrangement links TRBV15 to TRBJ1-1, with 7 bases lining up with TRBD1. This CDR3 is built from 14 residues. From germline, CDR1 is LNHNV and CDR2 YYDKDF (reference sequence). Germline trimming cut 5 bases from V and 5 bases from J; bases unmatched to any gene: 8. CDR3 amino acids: CATSHTTGRTEAFF. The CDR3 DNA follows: TGTGCCACCAGCCATACGACAGGGCGAACTGAAGCTTTCTTT.

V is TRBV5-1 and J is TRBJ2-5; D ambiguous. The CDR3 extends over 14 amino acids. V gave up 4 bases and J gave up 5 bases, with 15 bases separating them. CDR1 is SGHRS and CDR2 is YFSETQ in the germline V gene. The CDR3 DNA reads TGCGCCAGCAGCGCCTCCCCCAATATGGAGACCCAGTACTTC. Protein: CASSASPNMETQYF. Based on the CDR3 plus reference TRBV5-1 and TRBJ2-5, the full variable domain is KAGVTQTPRYLIKTRGQQVTLSCSPISGHRSVSWYQQTPGQGLQFLFEYFSETQRNKGNFPGRFSGRQFSNSRSEMNVSTLELGDSALYLCASSASPNMETQYFGPGTRLLVL.

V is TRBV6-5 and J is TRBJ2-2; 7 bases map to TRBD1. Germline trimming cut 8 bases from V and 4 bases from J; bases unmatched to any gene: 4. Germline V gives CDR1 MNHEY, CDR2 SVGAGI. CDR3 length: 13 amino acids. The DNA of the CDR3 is TGTGCCAGCCGGGACAGCGTCACCGGGGAGCTGTTTTTT. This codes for CASRDSVTGELFF.

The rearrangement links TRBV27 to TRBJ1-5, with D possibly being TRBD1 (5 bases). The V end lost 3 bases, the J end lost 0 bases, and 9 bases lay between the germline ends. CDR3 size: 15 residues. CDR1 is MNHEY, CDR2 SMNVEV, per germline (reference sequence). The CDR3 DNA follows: TGTGCCAGCAGTTTCCGACAGTATAGCAATCAGCCCCAGCATTTT. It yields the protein CASSFRQYSNQPQHF.

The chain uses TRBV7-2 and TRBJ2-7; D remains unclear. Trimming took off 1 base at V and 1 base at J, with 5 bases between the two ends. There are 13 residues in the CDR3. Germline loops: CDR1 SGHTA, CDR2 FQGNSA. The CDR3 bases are TGTGCCAGCAGCTTAGATGGGTCCTACGAGCAGTACTTC. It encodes CASSLDGSYEQYF.

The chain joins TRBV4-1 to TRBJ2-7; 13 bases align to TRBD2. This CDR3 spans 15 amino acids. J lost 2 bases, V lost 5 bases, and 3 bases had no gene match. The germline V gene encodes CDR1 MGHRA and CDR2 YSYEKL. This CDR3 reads CASSSTSGGPYEQYF. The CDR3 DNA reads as TGCGCCAGCAGCTCGACTAGCGGGGGGCCCTACGAGCAGTACTTC.

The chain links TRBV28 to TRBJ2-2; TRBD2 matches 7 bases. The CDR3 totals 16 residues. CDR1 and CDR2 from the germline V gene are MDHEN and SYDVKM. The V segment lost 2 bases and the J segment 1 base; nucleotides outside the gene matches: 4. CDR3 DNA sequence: TGTGCCAGCAGTTTAGGGCTAGCGGTGAACACCGGGGAGCTGTTTTTT. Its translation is CASSLGLAVNTGELFF.

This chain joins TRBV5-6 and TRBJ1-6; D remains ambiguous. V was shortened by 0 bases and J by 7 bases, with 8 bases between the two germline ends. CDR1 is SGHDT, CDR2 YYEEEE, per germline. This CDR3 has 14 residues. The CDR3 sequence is CASSLVQSNSPLHF. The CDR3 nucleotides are TGTGCCAGCAGCTTGGTACAGTCGAATTCACCCCTCCACTTT.

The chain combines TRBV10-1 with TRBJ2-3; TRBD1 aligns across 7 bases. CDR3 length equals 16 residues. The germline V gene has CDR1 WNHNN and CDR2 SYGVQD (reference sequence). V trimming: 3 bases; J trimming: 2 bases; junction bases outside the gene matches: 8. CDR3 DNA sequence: TGCGCCAGCAGTGACCTGGGACAGACGAACACAGATACGCAGTATTTT. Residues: CASSDLGQTNTDTQYF.

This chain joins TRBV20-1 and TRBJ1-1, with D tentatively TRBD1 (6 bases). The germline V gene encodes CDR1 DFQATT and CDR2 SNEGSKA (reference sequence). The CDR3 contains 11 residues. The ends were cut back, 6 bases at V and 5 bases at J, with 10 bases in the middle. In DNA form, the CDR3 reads TGCAGTGCCATCGACAGGACTGAAGCTTTCTTT. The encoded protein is CSAIDRTEAFF.

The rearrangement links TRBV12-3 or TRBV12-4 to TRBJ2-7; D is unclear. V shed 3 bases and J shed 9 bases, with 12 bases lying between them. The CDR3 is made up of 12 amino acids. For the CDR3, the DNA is TGTGCCAGCAGTTTGATACGAGGCGGGCAGTACTTC. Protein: CASSLIRGGQYF.

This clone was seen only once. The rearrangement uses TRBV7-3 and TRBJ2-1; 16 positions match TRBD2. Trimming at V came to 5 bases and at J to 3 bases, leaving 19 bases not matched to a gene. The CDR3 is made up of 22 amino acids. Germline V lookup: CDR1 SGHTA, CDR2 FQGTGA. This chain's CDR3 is CASSPLPAPGLAGGPHYNEQFF. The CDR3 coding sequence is TGTGCCAGCAGCCCCCTACCTGCACCGGGACTAGCGGGGGGGCCTCACTACAATGAGCAGTTCTTC.

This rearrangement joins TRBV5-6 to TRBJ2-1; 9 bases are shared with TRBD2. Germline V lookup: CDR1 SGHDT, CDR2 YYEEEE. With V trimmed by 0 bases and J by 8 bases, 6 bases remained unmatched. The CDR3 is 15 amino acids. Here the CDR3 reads CASSLGGTSLYEQFF. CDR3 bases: TGTGCCAGCAGCTTGGGCGGGACTAGCCTCTATGAGCAGTTCTTC. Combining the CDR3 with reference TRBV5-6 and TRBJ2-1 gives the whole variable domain DAGVTQSPTHLIKTRGQQVTLRCSPKSGHDTVSWYQQALGQGPQFIFQYYEEEERQRGNFPDRFSGHQFPNYSSELNVNALLLGDSALYLCASSLGGTSLYEQFFGPGTRLTVL.

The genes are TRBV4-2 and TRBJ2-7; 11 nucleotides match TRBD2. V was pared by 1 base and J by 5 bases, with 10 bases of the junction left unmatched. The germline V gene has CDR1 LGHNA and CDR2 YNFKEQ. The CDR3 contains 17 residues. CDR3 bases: TGTGCCAGCAGCCAAGGGTTAGCGGGAGGGTGGCGGGACGAGCAGTACTTC. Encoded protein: CASSQGLAGGWRDEQYF.

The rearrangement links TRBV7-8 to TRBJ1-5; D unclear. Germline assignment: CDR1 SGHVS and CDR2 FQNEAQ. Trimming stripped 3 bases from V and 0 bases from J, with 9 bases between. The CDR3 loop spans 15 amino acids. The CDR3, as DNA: TGTGCCAGCAGCTTGGAGGGTAATAGCAATCAGCCCCAGCATTTT. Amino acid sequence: CASSLEGNSNQPQHF.

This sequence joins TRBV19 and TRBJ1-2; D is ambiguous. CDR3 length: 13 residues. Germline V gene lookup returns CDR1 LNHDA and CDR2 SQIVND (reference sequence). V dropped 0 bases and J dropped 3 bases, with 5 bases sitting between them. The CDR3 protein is CASSIDGYYGYTF. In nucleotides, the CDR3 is TGTGCCAGTAGTATAGACGGATACTATGGCTACACCTTC.

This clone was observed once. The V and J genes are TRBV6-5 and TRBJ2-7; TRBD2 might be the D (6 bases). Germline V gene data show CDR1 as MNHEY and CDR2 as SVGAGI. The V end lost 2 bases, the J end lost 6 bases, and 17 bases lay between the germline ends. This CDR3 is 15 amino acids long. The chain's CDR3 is CASSYGLTRRAEQYF. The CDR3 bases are TGTGCCAGCAGTTACGGTTTGACGAGGAGGGCCGAGCAGTACTTC.

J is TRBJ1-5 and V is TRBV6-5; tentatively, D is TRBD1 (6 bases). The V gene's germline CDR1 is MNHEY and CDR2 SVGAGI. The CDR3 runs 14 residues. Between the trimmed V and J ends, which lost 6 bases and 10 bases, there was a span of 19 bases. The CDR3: CASSEEGVVRPQHF. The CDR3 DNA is TGTGCCAGCAGCGAGGAGGGGGTAGTGCGACCCCAGCATTTT.

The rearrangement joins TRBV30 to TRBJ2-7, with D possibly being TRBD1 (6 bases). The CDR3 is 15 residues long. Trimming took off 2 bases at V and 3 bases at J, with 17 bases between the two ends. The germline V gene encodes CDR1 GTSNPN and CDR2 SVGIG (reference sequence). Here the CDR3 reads CAWSWPWDKSYEQYF. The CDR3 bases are TGTGCCTGGAGTTGGCCCTGGGACAAAAGCTACGAGCAGTACTTC.

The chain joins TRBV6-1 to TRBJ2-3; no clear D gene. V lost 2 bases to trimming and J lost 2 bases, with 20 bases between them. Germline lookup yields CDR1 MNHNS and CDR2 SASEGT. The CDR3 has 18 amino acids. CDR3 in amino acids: CASSENGRLHDPTDTQYF. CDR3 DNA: TGTGCCAGCAGTGAAAATGGCAGGCTGCATGACCCCACAGATACGCAGTATTTT.

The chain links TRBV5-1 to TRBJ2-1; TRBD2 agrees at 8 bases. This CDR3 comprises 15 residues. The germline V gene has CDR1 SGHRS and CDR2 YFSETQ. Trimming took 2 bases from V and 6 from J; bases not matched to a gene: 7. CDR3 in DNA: TGCGCCAGCAGCTTTCGACGGGGGGGCCTCAATGAGCAGTTCTTC. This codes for CASSFRRGGLNEQFF. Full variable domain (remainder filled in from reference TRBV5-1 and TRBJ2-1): KAGVTQTPRYLIKTRGQQVTLSCSPISGHRSVSWYQQTPGQGLQFLFEYFSETQRNKGNFPGRFSGRQFSNSRSEMNVSTLELGDSALYLCASSFRRGGLNEQFFGPGTRLTVL.

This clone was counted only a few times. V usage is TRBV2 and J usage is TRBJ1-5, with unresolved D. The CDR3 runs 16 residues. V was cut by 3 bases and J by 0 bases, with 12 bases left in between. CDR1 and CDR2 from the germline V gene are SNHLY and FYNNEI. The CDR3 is CASSDGLGNSNQPQHF. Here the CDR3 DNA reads TGTGCCAGCAGTGATGGACTGGGAAATAGCAATCAGCCCCAGCATTTT.

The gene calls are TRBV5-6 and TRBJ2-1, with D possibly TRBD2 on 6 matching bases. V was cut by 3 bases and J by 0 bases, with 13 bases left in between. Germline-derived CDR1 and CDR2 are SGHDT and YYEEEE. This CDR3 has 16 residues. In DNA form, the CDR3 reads TGTGCCAGCAGCTCGGTAGCGGTTAGCTCCTACAATGAGCAGTTCTTC. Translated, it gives CASSSVAVSSYNEQFF.

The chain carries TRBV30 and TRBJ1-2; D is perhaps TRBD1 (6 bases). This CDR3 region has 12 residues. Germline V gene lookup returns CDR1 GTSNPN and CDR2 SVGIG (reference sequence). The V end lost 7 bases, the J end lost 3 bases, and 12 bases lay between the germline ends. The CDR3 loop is CASSRGDYGYTF. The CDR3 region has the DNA TGTGCCTCCTCGAGGGGGGACTATGGCTACACCTTC.

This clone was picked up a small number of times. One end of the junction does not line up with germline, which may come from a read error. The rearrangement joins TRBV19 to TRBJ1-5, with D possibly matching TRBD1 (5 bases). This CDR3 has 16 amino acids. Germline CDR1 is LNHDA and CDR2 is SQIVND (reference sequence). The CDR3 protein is CASSLEGVSSNQPQHF. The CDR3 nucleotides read TGTGCCAGTAGTCTAGAAGGGGTTTCTAGCAATCAGCCCCAGCATTTT.